This paragraph covers one TCR beta chain sequence. The CDR3 loop spans 14 amino acids. Between the trimmed V and J ends, which lost 2 bases and 0 bases, there was a span of 7 bases. The germline V gene encodes CDR1 SEHNR and CDR2 FQNEAQ (reference sequence). The data originate from a study of blood T cell repertoires in COVID-19. Per the original methods: Estimation of nucleated cell counts relied on the amplification of reference gene primers. The assay was immunoSEQ multiplex PCR, and TCRdb's table has in-frame clones only and misses some. The V and J calls and clone size were taken over from that table, and D and trimming were inferred from the DNA. The sample has fewer than 500,000 clones; more than 70% are singletons.

J is TRBJ1-2 and V is TRBV7-9; no definite D call. The sequenced sample was PBMCs or T cells enriched from blood (not recorded which). This receptor was identified in a man aged 25-45 years who had recovered from COVID-19. As DNA, the CDR3 is TGTGCCAGCAGCTTACAAAGAGCTAACTATGGCTACACCTTC. It specifies CASSLQRANYGYTF.